This record covers a single T cell receptor (beta chain). The target antigen is unknown. These data originate in a study of shared clonotypes between healthy human individuals. Over several immunoSEQ plates, each subset's genomic DNA was distributed in even portions. Sorted-subset replicate PCR reactions were performed with approximately 180 ng DNA, corresponding to roughly 27,000 T cell genomes. Sequencing used immunoSEQ multiplex PCR; TCRdb keeps in-frame clones, though not all of them. In the table there are 1,500,000 or so clones, approximately 98.5% of which are singletons. The germline V gene has CDR1 MGHRA and CDR2 YSYEKL. This CDR3 spans 17 amino acids. Unmatched junction bases numbered 15, after V lost 6 bases and J lost 6 bases. Study-level findings and limits: The sharing of about 5% of naive CD4 clonotypes was seen across several donors.

The chain has TRBV4-1 and TRBJ2-2, with 8 bases identical to TRBD2. The receptor's source is a man aged 25-45 years in good health. Sequenced material: naive CD4+ T cells sorted from blood. Subset reported: CD45RA+ positively selected. The CDR3 reads CASRISGTSIIAGELFF. DNA of the CDR3: TGCGCCAGCAGGATCTCCGGGACTAGTATCATAGCCGGGGAGCTGTTTTTT.